This entry describes one T cell receptor (beta chain). Its antigen remains unknown. Here immunoSEQ multiplex PCR was the method, and the copy in TCRdb shows in-frame clones only, minus some. Among some 41,000 clones listed, 85% to 90% were seen once. This sample is drawn from a study of OX40 agonist ivuxolimab in advanced cancers. Study-wide results and limits: Clonal expansion by week 6 occurred in CD4+ and CD8+ blood T cells (at 0.1 to 3.0 mg/kg).

The germline V and J ends were trimmed by 0 bases and 4 bases, with 12 bases remaining between them. Germline V gene sequence: CDR1 MNHNY, CDR2 SVGAGI (reference sequence). This CDR3 is built from 15 residues. Sequencing used CD4+ or CD8+ T cells sorted from blood, obtained in a trial of the OX40 agonist ivuxolimab. The source is an adult with an advanced solid tumor such as melanoma, head and neck, liver or kidney cancer. This chain connects TRBV6-6 to TRBJ1-2; D is uncertain. CDR3 bases: TGTGCCAGCAGTTACTCGGCGGGCGCCGTCTATGGCTACACCTTC. Its protein is CASSYSAGAVYGYTF.